This T cell receptor beta chain was observed in a study of beta chain features in type 1 diabetes. General study results and limits: There were fewer insertions and more deletions at the VDJ junctions of type 1 diabetes patients. The study found moderately but significantly shorter TCRB CDR3s in all four CD4+ subsets of Type 1 diabetes patients.

The whole isolated RNA underwent reverse transcription, so sequencing captured expressed TCRB transcripts. Samples of naive, central memory and regulatory T cells yielded a mean of about 3.5 million reads. TCRdb's copy holds only in-frame clones and misses some; the assay was immunoSEQ multiplex PCR. The sample lists about 150,000 clones, over 9% occurring once. Sorted CD4+ subsets: naive, central memory, regulatory, stem cell-like memory (CD45RO/CCR7/CD25/CD127/CD95/CD27 panel). Purity of each sorted population was above 95%. This clone showed up just a few times. The antigen is undetermined. The length of the CDR3 is 17 residues. Looked up from germline, CDR1 is LGHNA and CDR2 is YNFKEQ. V was cut by 0 bases and J by 7 bases, with 19 bases left in between.

Material for sequencing was central memory CD4+ T cells from blood. The sequence was collected from a man aged 25 to 40 with type 1 diabetes. V gene TRBV4-2 combines with J gene TRBJ1-5; maybe TRBD1 (5 bases). CDR3 loop: CASSQDATEKYSQPQHF. CDR3 DNA: TGTGCCAGCAGCCAAGACGCGACAGAGAAGTATTCCCAGCCCCAGCATTTT.